This is a list of T cell receptor beta chains from one sample in a study of persistence of HIV-infected CD4 T cells. No antigen is known for these receptors. The assay was immunoSEQ multiplex PCR, and TCRdb's table has in-frame clones only and misses some. The sample has 20,000 to 25,000 clones; less than 85% are singletons. The sequencing used CD4+ T cells sorted from PBMCs after approximately 19-hour stimulation, collected from a patient who received antiretroviral therapy. The origin of the receptors is an adult man with HIV who was CMV-seropositive. The CDR3 runs from the conserved cysteine through the conserved F or W. A D gene is named only where the DNA matches it firmly. Not every row has a clone size; where given, it reads once, few, many or a size class.

CASSSQNTGELFF,TGTGCCAGTAGTAGCCAGAACACCGGGGAGCTGTTTTTT,TRBJ2-2,TRBV19,.,.
CASSESGGGTLSNEQFF,TGTGCCAGCAGTGAAAGCGGGGGGGGTACGTTATCCAATGAGCAGTTCTTC,TRBJ2-1,TRBV2,.,TRBD2
CASSIDRDTGVPQHF,TGTGCCAGTAGTATAGATCGGGACACCGGGGTGCCCCAGCATTTT,TRBJ1-5,TRBV19,few,.
CSVLRDRGNEQYF,TGCAGCGTGCTCCGGGACAGGGGTAACGAGCAGTACTTC,TRBJ2-7,TRBV29-1,medium-sized,TRBD1
CASSGTESSGNTIYF,TGTGCCAGCAGTGGTACAGAGAGCTCTGGAAACACCATATATTTT,TRBJ1-3,TRBV28,.,.
CASSPGQGSRHNEKLFF,TGTGCCAGCAGCCCTGGGCAGGGAAGCCGTCACAATGAAAAACTGTTTTTT,TRBJ1-4,TRBV5-6,.,.
CASSLAPRGGASYEQYF,TGCGCCAGCAGCTTGGCCCCTCGCGGGGGGGCTTCCTACGAGCAGTACTTC,TRBJ2-7,TRBV5-1,few,TRBD2
CASSTGTLTYEQYF,TGTGCCAGCAGTACTGGGACCTTGACCTACGAGCAGTACTTC,TRBJ2-7,TRBV6-1,.,.
CASSQDRKEDSNQPQHF,TGTGCCAGCAGCCAAGATCGCAAGGAAGATAGCAATCAGCCCCAGCATTTT,TRBJ1-5,TRBV4-2,.,.
CASQRGGVDEKLFF,TGTGCCAGCCAGCGAGGGGGAGTTGATGAAAAACTGTTTTTT,TRBJ1-4,TRBV9,.,.
CASSGYRDGEAFF,TGTGCCAGCAGCGGTTACCGGGACGGTGAAGCTTTCTTT,TRBJ1-1,TRBV2,once,.
CASSPAGLYGYTF,TGTGCCAGCTCACCAGCTGGGCTTTATGGCTACACCTTC,TRBJ1-2,TRBV18,few,.
CAISGGGAAKNIQYF,TGTGCCATCAGTGGGGGGGGTGCGGCCAAAAACATTCAGTACTTC,TRBJ2-4,TRBV10-3,.,TRBD2
CASRSTGGSGYGYTF,TGTGCCAGTAGGTCGACAGGGGGCAGTGGCTATGGCTACACCTTC,TRBJ1-2,TRBV19,.,TRBD1
CASSQTGRGGTEAFF,TGTGCCAGCAGTCAGACGGGAAGGGGGGGCACTGAAGCTTTCTTT,TRBJ1-1,TRBV6-5,.,.
CASSSYNEQFF,TGCGCCAGCAGCTCCTACAATGAGCAGTTCTTC,TRBJ2-1,TRBV5-1,few,.
CASSAQGFGQPQHF,TGTGCCAGCAGCGCCCAGGGGTTTGGTCAGCCCCAGCATTTT,TRBJ1-5,TRBV9,few,.
CSAVDVREQFF,TGCAGTGCTGTGGACGTCCGGGAGCAGTTCTTC,TRBJ2-1,TRBV20-1,.,.
CASSLTGGNSGNTIYF,TGTGCCAGCAGCTTAACAGGGGGAAACTCTGGAAACACCATATATTTT,TRBJ1-3,TRBV7-3,.,.
CASSPSGQGSITLHF,TGTGCCAGCTCACCATCTGGACAGGGGAGCATCACCCTCCACTTT,TRBJ1-6,TRBV18,.,TRBD1